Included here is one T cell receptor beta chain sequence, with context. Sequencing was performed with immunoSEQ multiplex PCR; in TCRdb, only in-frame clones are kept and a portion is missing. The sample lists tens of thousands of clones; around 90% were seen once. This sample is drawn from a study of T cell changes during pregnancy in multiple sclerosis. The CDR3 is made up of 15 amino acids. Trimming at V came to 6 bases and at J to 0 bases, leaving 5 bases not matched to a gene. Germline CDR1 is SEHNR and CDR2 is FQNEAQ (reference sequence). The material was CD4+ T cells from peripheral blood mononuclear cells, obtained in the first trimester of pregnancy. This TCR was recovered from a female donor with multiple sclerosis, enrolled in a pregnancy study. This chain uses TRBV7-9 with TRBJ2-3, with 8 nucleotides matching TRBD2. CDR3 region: CASRATSASTDTQYF. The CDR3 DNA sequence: TGTGCCAGCAGAGCGACTAGCGCGAGCACAGATACGCAGTATTTT.